The entry that follows covers one T cell receptor (beta chain) sequence. Per germline, CDR1 SGHTA and CDR2 FQGNSA. CDR3 size: 13 residues. V lost 1 base and J 7 bases, leaving 10 bases between the germline ends. Clones were read by immunoSEQ multiplex PCR, and TCRdb kept only the in-frame ones, dropping some. The sample includes around 97,000 clones, 90% of them seen just once. This specimen comes from a study of T cell changes during pregnancy in multiple sclerosis. The origin of this receptor is a female donor in good health, enrolled as a control in a pregnancy study. The chain combines TRBV7-2 with TRBJ2-5; possibly TRBD2 for D (5 bases). Material: peripheral blood, obtained in the second trimester of pregnancy. CDR3 in DNA: TGTGCCAGCAGCTTAGGGACCGAGGGGACCCAGTACTTC. Its protein product is CASSLGTEGTQYF.